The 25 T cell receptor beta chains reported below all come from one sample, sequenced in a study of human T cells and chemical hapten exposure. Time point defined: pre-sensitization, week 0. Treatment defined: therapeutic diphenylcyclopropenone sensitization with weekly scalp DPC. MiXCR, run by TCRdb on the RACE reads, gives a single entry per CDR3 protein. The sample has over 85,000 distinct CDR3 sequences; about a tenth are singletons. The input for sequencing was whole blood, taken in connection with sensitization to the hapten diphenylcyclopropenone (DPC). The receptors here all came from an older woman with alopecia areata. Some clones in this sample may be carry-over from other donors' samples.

The CDR3, as DNA: TGTGCCAGCAGCTTACGAACGATCACAGATACGCAGTATTTT. It specifies CASSLRTITDTQYF. This sequence joins TRBV7-8 and TRBJ2-3, with D unclear. Germline lookup yields CDR1 SGHVS and CDR2 FQNEAQ. The V and J ends lost 2 bases and 2 bases respectively, with 8 bases between them. The CDR3 runs 14 residues.

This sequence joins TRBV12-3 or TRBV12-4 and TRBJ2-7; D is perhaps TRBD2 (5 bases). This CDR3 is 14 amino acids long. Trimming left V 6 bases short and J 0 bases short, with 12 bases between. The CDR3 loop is CASRRASSSYEQYF. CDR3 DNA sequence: TGTGCCAGCAGGCGGGCATCGAGCTCCTACGAGCAGTACTTC.

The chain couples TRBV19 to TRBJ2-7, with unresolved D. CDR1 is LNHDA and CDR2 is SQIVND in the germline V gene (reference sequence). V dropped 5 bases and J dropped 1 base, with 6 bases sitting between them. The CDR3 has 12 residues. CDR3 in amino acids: CASSGVSYEQYF. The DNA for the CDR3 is TGTGCCAGTAGTGGGGTTTCCTACGAGCAGTACTTC.

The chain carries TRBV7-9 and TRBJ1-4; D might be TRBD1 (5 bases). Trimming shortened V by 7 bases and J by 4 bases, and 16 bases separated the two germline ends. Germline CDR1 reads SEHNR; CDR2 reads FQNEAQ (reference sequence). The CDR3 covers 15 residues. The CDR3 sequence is CASNRAGVGNEKLFF. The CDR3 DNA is TGTGCCAGCAACCGCGCGGGGGTTGGTAATGAAAAACTGTTTTTT.

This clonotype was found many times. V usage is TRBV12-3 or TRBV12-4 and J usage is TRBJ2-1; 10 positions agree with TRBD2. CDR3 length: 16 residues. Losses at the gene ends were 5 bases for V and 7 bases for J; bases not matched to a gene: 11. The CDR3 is CASSTQAGGLSNEQFF. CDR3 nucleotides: TGTGCCAGCAGTACCCAAGCGGGGGGGCTTTCGAATGAGCAGTTCTTC.

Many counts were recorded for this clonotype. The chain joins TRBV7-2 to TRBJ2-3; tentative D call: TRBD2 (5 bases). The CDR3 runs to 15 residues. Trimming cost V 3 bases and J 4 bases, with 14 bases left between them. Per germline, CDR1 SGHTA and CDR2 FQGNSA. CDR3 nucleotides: TGTGCCAGCAGCTTTCTGGGCCTAGCATCAGATACGCAGTATTTT. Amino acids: CASSFLGLASDTQYF.

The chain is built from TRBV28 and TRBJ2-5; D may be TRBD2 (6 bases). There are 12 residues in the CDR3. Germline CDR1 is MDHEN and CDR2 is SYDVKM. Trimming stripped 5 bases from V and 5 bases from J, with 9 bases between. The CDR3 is CASSAGSETQYF. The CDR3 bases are TGTGCCAGCAGTGCGGGGTCTGAGACCCAGTACTTC. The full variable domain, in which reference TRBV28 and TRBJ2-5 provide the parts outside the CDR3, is DVKVTQSSRYLVKRTGEKVFLECVQDMDHENMFWYRQDPGLGLRLIYFSYDVKMKEKGDIPEGYSVSREKKERFSLILESASTNQTSMYLCASSAGSETQYFGPGTRLLVL.

CDR3 coding DNA: TGTGCCAGCAGCTTGTCAGCGGGGGCTCCGCATGAGCAGTTCTTC. It is translated as CASSLSAGAPHEQFF. The genes are TRBV7-9 and TRBJ2-1; 8 positions agree with TRBD2. The germline V gene has CDR1 SEHNR and CDR2 FQNEAQ (reference sequence). Trimming at V came to 3 bases and at J to 8 bases, leaving 9 bases not matched to a gene. The CDR3 consists of 15 residues.

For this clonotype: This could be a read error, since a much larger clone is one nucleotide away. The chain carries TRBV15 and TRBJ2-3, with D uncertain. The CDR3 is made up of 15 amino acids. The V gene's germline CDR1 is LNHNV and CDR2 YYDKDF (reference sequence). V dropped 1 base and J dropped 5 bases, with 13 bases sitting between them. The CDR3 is CATSRGEHLIDTQYF. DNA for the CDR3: TGTGCCACCAGCAGAGGGGAACACCTCATAGATACGCAGTATTTT.

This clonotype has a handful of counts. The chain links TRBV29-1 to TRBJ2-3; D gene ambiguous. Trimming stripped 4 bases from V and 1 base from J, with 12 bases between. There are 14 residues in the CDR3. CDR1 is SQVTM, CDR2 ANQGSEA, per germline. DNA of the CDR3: TGCAGCGTTGCATCCTACGCGGGCACAGATACGCAGTATTTT. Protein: CSVASYAGTDTQYF.

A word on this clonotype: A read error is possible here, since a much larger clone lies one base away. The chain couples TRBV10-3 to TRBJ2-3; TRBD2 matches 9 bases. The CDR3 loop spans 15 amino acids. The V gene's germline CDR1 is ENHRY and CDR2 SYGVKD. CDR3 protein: CVISGASGGTDTQYF. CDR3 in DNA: TGTGTCATCAGTGGGGCTAGCGGGGGCACAGATACGCAGTATTTT.

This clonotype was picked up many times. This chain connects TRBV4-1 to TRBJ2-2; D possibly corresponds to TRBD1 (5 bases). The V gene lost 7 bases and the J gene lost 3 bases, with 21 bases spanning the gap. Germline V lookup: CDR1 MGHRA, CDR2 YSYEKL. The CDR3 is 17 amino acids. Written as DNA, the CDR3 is TGCGCCAGCACCTCTAACCAGGGAACCGAGGACACCGGGGAGCTGTTTTTT. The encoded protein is CASTSNQGTEDTGELFF.

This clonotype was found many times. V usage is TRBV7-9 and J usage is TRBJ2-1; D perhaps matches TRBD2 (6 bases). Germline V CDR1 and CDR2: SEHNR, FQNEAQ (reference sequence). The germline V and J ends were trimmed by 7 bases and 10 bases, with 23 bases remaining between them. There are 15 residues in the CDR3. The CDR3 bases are TGTGCCAGCACCCCCCGGGGGACGCCCTTACAGGAGCAGTTCTTC. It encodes CASTPRGTPLQEQFF.

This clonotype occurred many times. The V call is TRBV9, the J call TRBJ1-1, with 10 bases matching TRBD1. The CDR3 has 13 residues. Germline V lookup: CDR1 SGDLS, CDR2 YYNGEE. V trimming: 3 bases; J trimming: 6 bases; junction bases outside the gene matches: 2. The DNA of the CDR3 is TGTGCCAGCAGCGGGGACAGGGGAGCTGAAGCTTTCTTT. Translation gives CASSGDRGAEAFF.

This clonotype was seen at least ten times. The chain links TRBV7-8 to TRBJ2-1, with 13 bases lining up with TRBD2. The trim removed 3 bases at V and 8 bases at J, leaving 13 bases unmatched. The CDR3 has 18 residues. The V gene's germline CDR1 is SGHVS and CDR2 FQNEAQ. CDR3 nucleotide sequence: TGTGCCAGCAGCTTCCGAACCCTCACTAGCGGGGGGGCAGATGAGCAGTTCTTC. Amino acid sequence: CASSFRTLTSGGADEQFF.

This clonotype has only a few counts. The CDR3 protein is CASSSRNGGTYEQYF. The CDR3 bases are TGCGCCAGCAGCTCGAGAAATGGGGGAACCTACGAGCAGTACTTC. This sequence joins TRBV5-1 and TRBJ2-7, with D perhaps being TRBD1 or TRBD2 (5 bases each). V dropped 3 bases and J dropped 2 bases, with 15 bases sitting between them. This CDR3 is built from 15 residues. In germline, CDR1 is SGHRS, CDR2 YFSETQ.

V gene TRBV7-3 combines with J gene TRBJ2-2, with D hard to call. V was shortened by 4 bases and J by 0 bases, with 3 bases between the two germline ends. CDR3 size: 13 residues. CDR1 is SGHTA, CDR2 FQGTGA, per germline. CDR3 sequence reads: CASSSSNTGELFF. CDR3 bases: TGTGCCAGCAGCTCATCGAACACCGGGGAGCTGTTTTTT.

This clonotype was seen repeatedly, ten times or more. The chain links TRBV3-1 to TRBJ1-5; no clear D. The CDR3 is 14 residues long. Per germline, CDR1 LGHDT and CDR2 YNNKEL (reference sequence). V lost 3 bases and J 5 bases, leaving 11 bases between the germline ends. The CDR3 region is CASSQSSRDQPQHF. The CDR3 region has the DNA TGTGCCAGCAGCCAGTCGAGCCGAGATCAGCCCCAGCATTTT.

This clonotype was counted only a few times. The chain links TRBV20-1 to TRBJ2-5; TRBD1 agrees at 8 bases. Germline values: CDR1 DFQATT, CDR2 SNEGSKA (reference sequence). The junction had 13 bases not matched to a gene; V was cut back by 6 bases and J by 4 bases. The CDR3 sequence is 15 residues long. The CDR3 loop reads CSASSVGDRIETQYF. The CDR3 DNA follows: TGCAGTGCCTCCTCGGTAGGGGACAGGATAGAGACCCAGTACTTC.

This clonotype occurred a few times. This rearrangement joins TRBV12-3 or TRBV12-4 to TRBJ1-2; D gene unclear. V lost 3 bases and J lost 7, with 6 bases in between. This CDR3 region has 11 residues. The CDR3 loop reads CASSLSSGYTF. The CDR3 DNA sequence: TGTGCCAGCAGTTTGAGTAGTGGCTACACCTTC.

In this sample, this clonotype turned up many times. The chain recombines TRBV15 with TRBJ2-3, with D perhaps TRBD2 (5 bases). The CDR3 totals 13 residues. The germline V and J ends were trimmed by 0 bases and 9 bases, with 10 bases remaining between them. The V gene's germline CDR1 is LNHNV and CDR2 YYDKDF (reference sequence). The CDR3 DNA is TGTGCCACCAGCAGAGATACGCTAGCCACGCAGTATTTT. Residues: CATSRDTLATQYF.

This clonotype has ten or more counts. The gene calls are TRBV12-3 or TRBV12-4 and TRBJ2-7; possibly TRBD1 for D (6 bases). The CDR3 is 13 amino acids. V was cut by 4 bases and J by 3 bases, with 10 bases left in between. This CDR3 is CASSSRQVYEQYF. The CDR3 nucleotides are TGTGCCAGCAGTTCCCGACAGGTCTACGAGCAGTACTTC.

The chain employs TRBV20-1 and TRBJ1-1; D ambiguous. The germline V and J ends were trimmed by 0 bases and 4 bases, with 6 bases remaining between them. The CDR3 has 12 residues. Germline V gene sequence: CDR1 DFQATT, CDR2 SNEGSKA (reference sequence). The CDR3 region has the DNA TGCAGTGCTAGAGAGTTTTCCACTGAAGCTTTCTTT. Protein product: CSAREFSTEAFF.

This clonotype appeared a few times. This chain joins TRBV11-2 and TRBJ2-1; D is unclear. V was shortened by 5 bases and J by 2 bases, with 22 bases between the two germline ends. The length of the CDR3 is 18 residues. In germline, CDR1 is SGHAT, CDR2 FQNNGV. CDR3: CASSPMFAPGGAYNEQFF. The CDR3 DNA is TGTGCCAGCAGCCCTATGTTCGCGCCCGGCGGTGCCTACAATGAGCAGTTCTTC.

The DNA of the CDR3 is TGTGCCAGTAGTAACCGACAGTCCCGGCGGGCCTACGAGCAGTACTTC. Protein sequence: CASSNRQSRRAYEQYF. The chain is built from TRBV19 and TRBJ2-7; D possibly matches TRBD1 or TRBD2 (5 bases each). The CDR3 runs to 16 residues. V was trimmed by 4 bases and J by 2 bases, leaving 18 bases between them. Germline values: CDR1 LNHDA, CDR2 SQIVND (reference sequence).